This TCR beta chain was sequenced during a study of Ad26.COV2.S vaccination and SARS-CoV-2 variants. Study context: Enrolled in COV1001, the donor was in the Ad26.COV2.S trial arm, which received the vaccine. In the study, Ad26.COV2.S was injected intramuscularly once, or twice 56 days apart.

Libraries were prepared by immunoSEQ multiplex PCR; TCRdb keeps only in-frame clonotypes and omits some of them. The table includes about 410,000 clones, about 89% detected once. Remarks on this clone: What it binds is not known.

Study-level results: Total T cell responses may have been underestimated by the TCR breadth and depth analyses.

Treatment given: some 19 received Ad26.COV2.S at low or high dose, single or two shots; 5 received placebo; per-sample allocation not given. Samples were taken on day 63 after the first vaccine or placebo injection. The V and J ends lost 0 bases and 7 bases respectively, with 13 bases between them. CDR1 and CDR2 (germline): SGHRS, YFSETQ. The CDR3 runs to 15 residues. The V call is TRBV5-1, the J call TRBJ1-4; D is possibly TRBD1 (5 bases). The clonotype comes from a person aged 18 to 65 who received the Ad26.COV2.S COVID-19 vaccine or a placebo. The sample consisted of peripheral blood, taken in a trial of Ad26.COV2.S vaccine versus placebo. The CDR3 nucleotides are TGCGCCAGCAGCTTGGAGTCCGGGGCTGGTGAAAAACTGTTTTTT. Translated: CASSLESGAGEKLFF. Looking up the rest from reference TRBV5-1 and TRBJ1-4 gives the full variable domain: KAGVTQTPRYLIKTRGQQVTLSCSPISGHRSVSWYQQTPGQGLQFLFEYFSETQRNKGNFPGRFSGRQFSNSRSEMNVSTLELGDSALYLCASSLESGAGEKLFFGSGTQLSVL.